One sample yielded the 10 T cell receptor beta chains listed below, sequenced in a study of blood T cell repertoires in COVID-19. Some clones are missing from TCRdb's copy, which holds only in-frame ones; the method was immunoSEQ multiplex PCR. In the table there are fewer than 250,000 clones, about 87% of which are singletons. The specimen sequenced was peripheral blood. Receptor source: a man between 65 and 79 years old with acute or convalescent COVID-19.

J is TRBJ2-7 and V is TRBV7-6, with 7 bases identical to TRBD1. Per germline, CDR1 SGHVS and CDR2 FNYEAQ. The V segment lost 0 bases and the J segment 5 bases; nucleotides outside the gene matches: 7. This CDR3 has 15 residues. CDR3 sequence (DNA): TGTGCCAGCAGCTTAGCCGTGACAGGGATCCACGAGCAGTACTTC. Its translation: CASSLAVTGIHEQYF.

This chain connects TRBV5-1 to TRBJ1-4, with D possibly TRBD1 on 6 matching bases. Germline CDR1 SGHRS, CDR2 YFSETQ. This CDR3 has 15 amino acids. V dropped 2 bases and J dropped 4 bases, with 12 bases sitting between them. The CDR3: CASSFAGANNEKLFF. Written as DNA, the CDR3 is TGCGCCAGCAGCTTCGCAGGGGCAAATAATGAAAAACTGTTTTTT.

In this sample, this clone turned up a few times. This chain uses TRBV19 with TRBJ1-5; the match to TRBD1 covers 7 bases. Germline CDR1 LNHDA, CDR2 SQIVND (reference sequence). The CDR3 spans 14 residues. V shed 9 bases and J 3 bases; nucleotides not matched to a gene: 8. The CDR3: CASFSTGDNQPQHF. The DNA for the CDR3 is TGTGCCAGCTTTAGCACAGGGGACAATCAGCCCCAGCATTTT.

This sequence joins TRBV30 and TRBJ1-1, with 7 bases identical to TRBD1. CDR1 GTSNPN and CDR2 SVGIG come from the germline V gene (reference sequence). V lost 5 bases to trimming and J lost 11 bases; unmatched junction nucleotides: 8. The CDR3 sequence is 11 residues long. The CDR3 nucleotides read TGTGCCTGGTCGACAGGGCGAGTTGCTTTCTTT. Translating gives CAWSTGRVAFF.

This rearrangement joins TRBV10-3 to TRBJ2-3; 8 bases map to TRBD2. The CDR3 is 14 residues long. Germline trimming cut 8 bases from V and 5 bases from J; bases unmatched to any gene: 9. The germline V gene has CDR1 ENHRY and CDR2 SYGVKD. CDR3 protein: CAIAREGQGDTQYF. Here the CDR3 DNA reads TGTGCCATCGCACGGGAGGGCCAAGGAGATACGCAGTATTTT.

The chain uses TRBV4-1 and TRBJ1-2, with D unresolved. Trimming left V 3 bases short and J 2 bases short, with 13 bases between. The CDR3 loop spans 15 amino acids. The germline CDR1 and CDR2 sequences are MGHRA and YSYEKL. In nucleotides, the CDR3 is TGCGCCAGCAGCCACCAACTTACGGGAAACTATGGCTACACCTTC. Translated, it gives CASSHQLTGNYGYTF.

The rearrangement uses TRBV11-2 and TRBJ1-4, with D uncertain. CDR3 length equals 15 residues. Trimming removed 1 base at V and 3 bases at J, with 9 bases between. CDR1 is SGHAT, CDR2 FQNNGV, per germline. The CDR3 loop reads CASSLGVSSNEKLFF. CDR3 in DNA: TGTGCCAGCAGCTTAGGTGTAAGCTCTAATGAAAAACTGTTTTTT.

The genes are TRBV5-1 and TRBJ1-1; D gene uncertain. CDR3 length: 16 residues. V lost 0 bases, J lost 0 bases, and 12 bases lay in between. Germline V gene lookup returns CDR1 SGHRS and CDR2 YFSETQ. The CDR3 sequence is CASSLELGQVNTEAFF. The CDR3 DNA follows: TGCGCCAGCAGCTTGGAATTGGGCCAGGTGAACACTGAAGCTTTCTTT.

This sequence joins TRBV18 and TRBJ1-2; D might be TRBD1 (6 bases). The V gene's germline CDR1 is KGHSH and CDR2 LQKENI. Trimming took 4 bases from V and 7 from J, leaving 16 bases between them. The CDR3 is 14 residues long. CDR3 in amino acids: CASSQTRDISGYTF. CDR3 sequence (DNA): TGTGCCAGCTCACAAACCCGGGACATCTCTGGCTACACCTTC.

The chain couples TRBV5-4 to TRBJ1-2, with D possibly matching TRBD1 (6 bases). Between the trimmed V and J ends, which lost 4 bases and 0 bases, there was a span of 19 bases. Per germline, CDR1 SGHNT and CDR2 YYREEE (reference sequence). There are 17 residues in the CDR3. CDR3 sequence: CASSRRGGGVSNYGYTF. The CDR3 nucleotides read TGTGCCAGCAGCCGGCGTGGGGGGGGCGTCTCTAACTATGGCTACACCTTC.